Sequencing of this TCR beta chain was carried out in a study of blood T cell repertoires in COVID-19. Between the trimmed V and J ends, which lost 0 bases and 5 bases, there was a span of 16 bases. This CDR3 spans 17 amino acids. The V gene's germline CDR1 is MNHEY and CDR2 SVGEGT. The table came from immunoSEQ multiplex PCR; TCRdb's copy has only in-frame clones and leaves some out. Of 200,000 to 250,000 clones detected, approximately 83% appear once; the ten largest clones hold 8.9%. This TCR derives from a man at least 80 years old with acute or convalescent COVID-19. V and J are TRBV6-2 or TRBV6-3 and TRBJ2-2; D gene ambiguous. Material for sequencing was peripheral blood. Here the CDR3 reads CASSYSPRLSKTGELFF. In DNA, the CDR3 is TGTGCCAGCAGTTACTCCCCGCGACTTTCTAAAACCGGGGAGCTGTTTTTT.